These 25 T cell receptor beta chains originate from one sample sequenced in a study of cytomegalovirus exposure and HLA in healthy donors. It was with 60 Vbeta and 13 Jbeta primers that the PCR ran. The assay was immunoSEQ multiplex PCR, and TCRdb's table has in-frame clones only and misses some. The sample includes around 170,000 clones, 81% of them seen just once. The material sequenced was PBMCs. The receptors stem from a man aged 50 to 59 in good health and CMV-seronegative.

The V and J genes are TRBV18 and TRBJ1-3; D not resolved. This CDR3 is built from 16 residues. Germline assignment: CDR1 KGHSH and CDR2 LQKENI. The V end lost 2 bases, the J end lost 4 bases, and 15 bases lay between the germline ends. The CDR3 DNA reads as TGTGCCAGCTCACCAAGGCGGGATCCCCCCGGAAACACCATATATTTT. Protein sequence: CASSPRRDPPGNTIYF.

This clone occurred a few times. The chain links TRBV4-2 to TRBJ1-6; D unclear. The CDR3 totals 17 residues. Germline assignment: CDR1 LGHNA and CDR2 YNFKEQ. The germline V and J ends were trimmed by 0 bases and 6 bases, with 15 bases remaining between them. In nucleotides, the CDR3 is TGTGCCAGCAGCCAAGAACCTCCGGAGGGTGTTAATTCACCCCTCCACTTT. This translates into CASSQEPPEGVNSPLHF.

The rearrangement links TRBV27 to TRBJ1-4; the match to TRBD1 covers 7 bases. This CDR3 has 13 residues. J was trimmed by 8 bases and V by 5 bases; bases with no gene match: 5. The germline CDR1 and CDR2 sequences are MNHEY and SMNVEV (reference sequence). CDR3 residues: CASSLRGAEKLFF. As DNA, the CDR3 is TGTGCCAGCAGTCTCAGGGGGGCGGAAAAACTGTTTTTT.

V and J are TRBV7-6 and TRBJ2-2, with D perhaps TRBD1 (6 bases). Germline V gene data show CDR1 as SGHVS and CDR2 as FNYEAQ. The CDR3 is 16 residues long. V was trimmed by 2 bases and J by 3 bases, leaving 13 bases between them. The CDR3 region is CASSLPRDTYTGELFF. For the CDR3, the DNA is TGTGCCAGCAGCTTACCCCGGGACACATACACCGGGGAGCTGTTTTTT.

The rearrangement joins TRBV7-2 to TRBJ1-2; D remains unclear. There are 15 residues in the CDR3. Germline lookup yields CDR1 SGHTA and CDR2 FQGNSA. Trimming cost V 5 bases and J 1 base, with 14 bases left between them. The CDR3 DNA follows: TGTGCCAGCAGCCCCTCTTGGCAGCGTAACTATGGCTACACCTTC. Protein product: CASSPSWQRNYGYTF.

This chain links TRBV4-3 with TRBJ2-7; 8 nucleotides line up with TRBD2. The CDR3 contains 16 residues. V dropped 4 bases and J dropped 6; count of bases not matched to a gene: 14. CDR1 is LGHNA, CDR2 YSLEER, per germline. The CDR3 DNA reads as TGCGCCAGCAGCCTCCGCCGGTCAACCGGGGGGGGCGAGCAGTACTTC. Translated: CASSLRRSTGGGEQYF.

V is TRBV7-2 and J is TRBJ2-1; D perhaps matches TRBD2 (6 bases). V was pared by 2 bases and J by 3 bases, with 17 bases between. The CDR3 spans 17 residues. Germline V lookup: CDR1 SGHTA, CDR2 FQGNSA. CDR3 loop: CASSLIDPRGYYNEQFF. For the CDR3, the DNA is TGTGCCAGCAGCTTAATTGACCCGCGGGGCTACTACAATGAGCAGTTCTTC.

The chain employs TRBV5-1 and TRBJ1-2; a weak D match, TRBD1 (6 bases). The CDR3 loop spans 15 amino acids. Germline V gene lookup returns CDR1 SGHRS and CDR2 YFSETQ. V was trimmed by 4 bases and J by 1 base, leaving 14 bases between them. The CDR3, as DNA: TGCGCCAGCAGCGAAGCTGGACAGCATAACTATGGCTACACCTTC. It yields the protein CASSEAGQHNYGYTF.

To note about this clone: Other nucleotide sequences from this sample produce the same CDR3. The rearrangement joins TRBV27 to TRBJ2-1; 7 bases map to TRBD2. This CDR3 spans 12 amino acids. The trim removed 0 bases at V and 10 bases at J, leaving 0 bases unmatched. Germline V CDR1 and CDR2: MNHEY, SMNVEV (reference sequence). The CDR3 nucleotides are TGTGCCAGCAGTTTATCGGGGGGGGAGCAGTTCTTC. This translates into CASSLSGGEQFF.

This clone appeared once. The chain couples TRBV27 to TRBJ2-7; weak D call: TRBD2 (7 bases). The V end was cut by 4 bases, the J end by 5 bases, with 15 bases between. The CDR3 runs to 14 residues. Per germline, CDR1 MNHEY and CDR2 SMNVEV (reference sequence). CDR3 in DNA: TGTGCCAGCAGTTCGGGGGGCCCCAGGGACGAGCAGTACTTC. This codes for CASSSGGPRDEQYF.

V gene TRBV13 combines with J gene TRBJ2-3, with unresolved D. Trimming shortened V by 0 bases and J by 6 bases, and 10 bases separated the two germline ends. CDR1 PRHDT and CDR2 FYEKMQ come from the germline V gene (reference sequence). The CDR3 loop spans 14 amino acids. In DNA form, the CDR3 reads TGTGCCAGCAGCTTAGGGTCCGGGTTGGATACGCAGTATTTT. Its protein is CASSLGSGLDTQYF.

The CDR3: CASSQPREQGVRETQYF. CDR3 sequence (DNA): TGCGCCAGCAGCCAACCGCGCGAACAGGGGGTTCGAGAGACCCAGTACTTC. The chain couples TRBV4-1 to TRBJ2-5, with 8 positions matching TRBD1. This CDR3 region has 17 residues. The trim removed 2 bases at V and 4 bases at J, leaving 12 bases unmatched. CDR1 MGHRA and CDR2 YSYEKL come from the germline V gene.

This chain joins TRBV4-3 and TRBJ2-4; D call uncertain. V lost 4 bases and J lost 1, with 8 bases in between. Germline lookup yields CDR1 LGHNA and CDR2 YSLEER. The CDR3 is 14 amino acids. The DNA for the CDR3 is TGCGCCAGCAGCCCCTCGGTGGCCAAAAACATTCAGTACTTC. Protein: CASSPSVAKNIQYF.

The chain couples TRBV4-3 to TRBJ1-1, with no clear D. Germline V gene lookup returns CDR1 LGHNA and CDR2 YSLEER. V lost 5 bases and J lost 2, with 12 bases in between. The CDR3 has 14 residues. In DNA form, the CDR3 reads TGCGCCAGCAGCATGGGCAGTAAAAACACTGAAGCTTTCTTT. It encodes CASSMGSKNTEAFF.

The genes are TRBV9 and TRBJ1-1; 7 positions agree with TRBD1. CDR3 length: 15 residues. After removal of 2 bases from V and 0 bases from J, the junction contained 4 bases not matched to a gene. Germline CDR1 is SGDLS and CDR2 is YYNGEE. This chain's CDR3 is CASSVDGTVNTEAFF. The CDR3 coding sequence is TGTGCCAGCAGCGTGGATGGGACAGTGAACACTGAAGCTTTCTTT.

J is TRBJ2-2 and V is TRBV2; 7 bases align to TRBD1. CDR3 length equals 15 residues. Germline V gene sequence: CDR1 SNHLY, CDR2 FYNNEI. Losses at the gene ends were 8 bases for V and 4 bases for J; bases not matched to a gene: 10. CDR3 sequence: CASVRQGVGTGELFF. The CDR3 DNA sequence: TGTGCCAGCGTTAGACAGGGAGTGGGCACCGGGGAGCTGTTTTTT.

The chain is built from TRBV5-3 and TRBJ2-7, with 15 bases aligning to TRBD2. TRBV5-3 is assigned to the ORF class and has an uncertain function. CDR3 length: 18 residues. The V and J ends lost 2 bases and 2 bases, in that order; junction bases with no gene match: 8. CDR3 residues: CARSLGLAGGRGTYEQYF. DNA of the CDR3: TGTGCCAGAAGCTTAGGACTAGCGGGGGGGAGGGGGACCTACGAGCAGTACTTC.

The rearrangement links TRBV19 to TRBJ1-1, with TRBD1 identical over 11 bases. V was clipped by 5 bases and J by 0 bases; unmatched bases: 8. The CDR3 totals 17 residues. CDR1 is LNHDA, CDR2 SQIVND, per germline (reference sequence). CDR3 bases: TGTGCCAGTAGTGCCCGGGACAGGGGGGTAGTGAACACTGAAGCTTTCTTT. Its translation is CASSARDRGVVNTEAFF.

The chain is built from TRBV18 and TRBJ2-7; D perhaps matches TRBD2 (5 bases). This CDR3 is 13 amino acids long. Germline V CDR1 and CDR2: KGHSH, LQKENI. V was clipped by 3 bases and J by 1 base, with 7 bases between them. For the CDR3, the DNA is TGTGCCAGCTCACCGAGCGGTTCCTACGAGCAGTACTTC. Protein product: CASSPSGSYEQYF.

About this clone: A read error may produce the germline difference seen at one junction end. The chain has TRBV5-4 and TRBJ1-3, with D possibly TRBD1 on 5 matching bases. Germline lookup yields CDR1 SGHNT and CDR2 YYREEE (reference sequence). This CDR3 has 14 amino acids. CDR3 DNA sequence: TGTGCCAGCAGCTTGGACAGGAGTGGAAACACCACATATTTT. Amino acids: CASSLDRSGNTTYF.

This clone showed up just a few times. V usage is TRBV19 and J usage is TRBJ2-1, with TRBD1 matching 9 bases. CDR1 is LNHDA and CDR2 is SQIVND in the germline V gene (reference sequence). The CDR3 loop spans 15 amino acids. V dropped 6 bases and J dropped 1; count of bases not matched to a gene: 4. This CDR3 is CASRQQGASYNEQFF. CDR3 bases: TGTGCCAGTAGACAACAGGGGGCTTCCTACAATGAGCAGTTCTTC.

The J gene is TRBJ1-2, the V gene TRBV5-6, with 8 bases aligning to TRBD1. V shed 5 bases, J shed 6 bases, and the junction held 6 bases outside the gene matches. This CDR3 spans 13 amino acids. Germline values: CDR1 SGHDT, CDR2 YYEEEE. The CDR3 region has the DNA TGTGCCAGCAGTTATGCAGGGGGCAATGGCTACACCTTC. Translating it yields CASSYAGGNGYTF.

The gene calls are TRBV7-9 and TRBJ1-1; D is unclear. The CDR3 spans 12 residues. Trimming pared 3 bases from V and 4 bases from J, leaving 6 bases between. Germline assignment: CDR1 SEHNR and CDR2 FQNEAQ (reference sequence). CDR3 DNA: TGTGCCAGCAGCTTGACGGGCACTGAAGCTTTCTTT. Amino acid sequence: CASSLTGTEAFF.

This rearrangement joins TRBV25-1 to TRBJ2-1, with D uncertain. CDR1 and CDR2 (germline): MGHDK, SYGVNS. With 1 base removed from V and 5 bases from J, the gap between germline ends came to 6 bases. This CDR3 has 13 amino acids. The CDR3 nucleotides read TGTGCCAGCAGTGAATCCCCGGACAATGAGCAGTTCTTC. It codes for CASSESPDNEQFF.

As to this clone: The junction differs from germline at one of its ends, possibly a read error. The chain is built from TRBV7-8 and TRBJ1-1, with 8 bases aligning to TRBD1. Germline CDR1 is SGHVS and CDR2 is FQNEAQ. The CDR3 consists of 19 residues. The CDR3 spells CASSVAFPGQEYMNTEAFF. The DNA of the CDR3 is TGTGCCAGCAGCGTAGCCTTTCCGGGACAGGAATACATGAACACTGAAGCTTTCTTT.